This T cell receptor beta chain was sequenced in a study of shared clonotypes between healthy human individuals. Produced via immunoSEQ multiplex PCR; TCRdb's table is partial and in-frame only. In the table there are around 700,000 clones, about three quarters of which are singletons. The junction had 3 bases not matched to a gene; V was cut back by 5 bases and J by 0 bases. The CDR3 covers 16 residues. Per the germline V gene, CDR1 is SGHTA and CDR2 is FQGNSA. The chain recombines TRBV7-2 with TRBJ2-4, with 11 bases identical to TRBD2. The source of this sequence is a young woman in good health. Input material: memory CD4+ T cells sorted from blood. The subset here: CD45RA-negative fraction. CDR3 nucleotides: TGTGCCAGCAGCCTAGGACTAGCGGGAGCCAAAAACATTCAGTACTTC. Translating gives CASSLGLAGAKNIQYF.